This TCR beta chain was retrieved from a study of CD8+ T cells in alopecia areata. Per the germline V gene, CDR1 is SGDLS and CDR2 is YYNGEE. Trimming stripped 0 bases from V and 4 bases from J, with 12 bases between. This CDR3 has 15 amino acids. The treatment here: oral pan-JAK inhibitor, 5-10 mg twice daily. Investigators isolated RNA and reverse transcribed it into cDNA to act as the sequencing template. TCRdb keeps only in-frame clones here, not all; method: immunoSEQ multiplex PCR. This table has some 170,000 clones, less than 75% appearing once. The sequencing here drew on CD4+ T cells sorted from blood, taken at week 56, from a patient treated with tofacitinib. This sequence was found in a human donor with alopecia areata. The chain has TRBV9 and TRBJ2-3; D gene uncertain. Here the CDR3 DNA reads TGTGCCAGCAGCGTAGATTTGGCAGATCCAGATACGCAGTATTTT. Amino acid sequence: CASSVDLADPDTQYF.